This is a list of T cell receptor beta chains from one sample in a study of blood T cell repertoires in COVID-19. Clones were sequenced by immunoSEQ multiplex PCR, and TCRdb holds only the in-frame ones, with some missing. The repertoire consists of 200,000 to 250,000 clones, with roughly 80% occurring once and the leading ten covering about 10%. Sample: peripheral blood. The receptors here all came from a woman of 80 years or more with acute or convalescent COVID-19. Each CDR3 is given with its conserved first and last residue. The order of the fields is clone size, J gene, D gene, V gene, CDR3 DNA, CDR3 protein. A D gene is named only where the DNA matches it firmly. Not all rows give a size; the values are once, few, many and, for expanded clones, a class.

. | TRBJ1-1 | TRBD1 | TRBV28 | TGTGCCAGCAGTTTACTACAGGGGCCGACCGCTGAAGCTTTCTTT | CASSLLQGPTAEAFF
. | TRBJ1-5 | . | TRBV23-1 | TGCGCCAGCGAATTACTGAAGAGACTTCTGAGCAATCAGCCCCAGCATTTT | CASELLKRLLSNQPQHF
. | TRBJ2-3 | TRBD1 | TRBV12-3/TRBV12-4 | TGTGCCAGCAGTAGTCGGGACAGGGGGCTGTATTTT | CASSSRDRGLYF
few | TRBJ1-5 | TRBD1 | TRBV10-3 | TGTGCCATCAGTGGGACAGGAGGAGATCAGCCCCAGCATTTT | CAISGTGGDQPQHF
. | TRBJ2-1 | . | TRBV14 | TGTGCCAGCAGCCAAGAGTCCCCACAGGACGGGGGTTACAATGAGCAGTTCTTC | CASSQESPQDGGYNEQFF
. | TRBJ1-1 | . | TRBV19 | TGTGCCAGTAGTATAAGGTGGGGTAGCGGCGTTGAAGCTTTCTTT | CASSIRWGSGVEAFF
. | TRBJ1-1 | . | TRBV6-5 | TGTGCCAGCAGTTACGGGAGAGAGGGCTCGGTTAGAGCTTTCTTT | CASSYGREGSVRAFF
. | TRBJ2-6 | TRBD2 | TRBV14 | TGTGCCAGCAGCCAAGTAGCGGGAGGGCTAGCTGGGGCCAACGTCCTGACTTTC | CASSQVAGGLAGANVLTF
. | TRBJ2-3 | . | TRBV11-2 | TGTGCCAGCAGCACAACAGGGACAAGCACAGATACGCAGTATTTT | CASSTTGTSTDTQYF
. | TRBJ2-7 | . | TRBV3-1/TRBV3-2 | TGTGCCAGCAGCCAAGAGCCACAGTCCTACGAGCAGTACTTC | CASSQEPQSYEQYF
. | TRBJ1-5 | TRBD1 | TRBV19 | TGTGCCAGTAGTATTCCGGGACAGAGATTCAATCAGCCCCAGCATTTT | CASSIPGQRFNQPQHF
. | TRBJ2-3 | . | TRBV18 | TGTGCCAGCTCACCGCGCTCGGGGTCCGCCACAGATACGCAGTATTTT | CASSPRSGSATDTQYF
. | TRBJ2-2 | TRBD2 | TRBV11-2 | TGTGCCAGCAGTCCTCCGGGACTAGCGAACACCGGGGAGCTGTTTTTT | CASSPPGLANTGELFF
. | TRBJ2-1 | . | TRBV10-3 | TGTGCCATCAGTGGTACCGGGAGCTCCTACAATGAGCAGTTCTTC | CAISGTGSSYNEQFF
. | TRBJ2-5 | . | TRBV3-1/TRBV3-2 | TGTCTACCCAGAGACATGGGGAGACAACAAGAGACCCAGTACTTC | CLPRDMGRQQETQYF
. | TRBJ2-5 | . | TRBV7-2 | TGTGCCAGCAGAACTAGCACGGAGACCCAGTACTTC | CASRTSTETQYF
. | TRBJ2-5 | . | TRBV30 | TGTGCCTGGACTAGCAACCAAGAGACCCAGTACTTC | CAWTSNQETQYF
. | TRBJ2-2 | . | TRBV10-3 | TGTGCCATCAGTGACAGGGGGGACACCGGGGAGCTGTTTTTT | CAISDRGDTGELFF
. | TRBJ2-1 | TRBD2 | TRBV9 | TGTGCCAGCAGCCAGACTAGCGGGAATTACAATGAGCAGTTCTTC | CASSQTSGNYNEQFF
. | TRBJ2-3 | TRBD1 | TRBV28 | TGTGCCAGCAGTCGTCCGGGACAGGTCACAGATACGCAGTATTTT | CASSRPGQVTDTQYF
medium-sized | TRBJ2-5 | TRBD1 | TRBV7-2 | TGTGCCAGCAGCTTATCAGGGGGCGAGACCCAGTACTTC | CASSLSGGETQYF
. | TRBJ1-5 | . | TRBV19 | TGTGCCAGTAGTATATATACGGGGGATCGGGGCAATCAGCCCCAGCATTTT | CASSIYTGDRGNQPQHF
. | TRBJ2-5 | . | TRBV14 | TGTGCCAGCAGCCAGGACTGGGAGACCCAGTACTTC | CASSQDWETQYF
. | TRBJ1-5 | TRBD1 | TRBV5-4 | TGTGCCAGCAGCTTGTGGTCAGGGGGCGACAATCAGCCCCAGCATTTT | CASSLWSGGDNQPQHF
. | TRBJ1-3 | TRBD1 | TRBV27 | TGTGCCAGCAGGGGGGACAGGGGAAACACCATATATTTT | CASRGDRGNTIYF
. | TRBJ1-5 | TRBD1 | TRBV19 | TGTGCCAGTAGTGCAAGAACAGGGGTTAGCAATCAGCCCCAGCATTTT | CASSARTGVSNQPQHF
. | TRBJ2-7 | TRBD2 | TRBV11-3 | TGTGCCAGCAGCGATACTAGCGGGGCTGTCTACGAGCAGTACTTC | CASSDTSGAVYEQYF
. | TRBJ2-2 | . | TRBV19 | TGTGCCAGTCAAACAGCAAACACCGGGGAGCTGTTTTTT | CASQTANTGELFF
few | TRBJ1-3 | . | TRBV7-2 | TGTGCCAGCAGCCAGGCGGGTGGTGGAAACACCATATATTTT | CASSQAGGGNTIYF
. | TRBJ1-3 | . | TRBV11-2 | TGTGCCAGCAGCTTAGACTTTACTGGAAACACCATATATTTT | CASSLDFTGNTIYF
. | TRBJ2-4 | . | TRBV5-8 | TGTGCCAGCAGTCGTCCCCTTAGCGGCACGGCCAAAAACATTCAGTACTTC | CASSRPLSGTAKNIQYF
. | TRBJ2-7 | . | TRBV7-9 | TGTGCCAGCAGCCAAACCAACAGGGCCCACGAGCAGTACTTC | CASSQTNRAHEQYF
. | TRBJ1-5 | . | TRBV12-5 | TGTGCTAGTGGTTTGCTCCGAGGTCCTGGACAGCCCCAGCATTTT | CASGLLRGPGQPQHF
. | TRBJ1-4 | . | TRBV23-1 | TGCGCCAGCATCCGGAGTGGGGAGAGCGAAAAACTGTTTTTT | CASIRSGESEKLFF
. | TRBJ2-3 | TRBD1 | TRBV25-1 | TGTGCCAGCGGCCGGGACAGGCAGTATTTT | CASGRDRQYF
once | TRBJ2-7 | TRBD1 | TRBV29-1 | TGCAGCGTTGTGCGGGACAGGACTTTCTACGAGCAGTACTTC | CSVVRDRTFYEQYF
. | TRBJ2-2 | . | TRBV5-1 | TGCGCCAGCAGCCCGATTGCGTCGGGCGCAACGGGGACCGGGGAGCTGTTTTTT | CASSPIASGATGTGELFF
. | TRBJ2-7 | . | TRBV24-1 | TGTGCCACCAGTGATCCCGTTACCTACGAGCAGTACTTC | CATSDPVTYEQYF
few | TRBJ2-2 | TRBD1 | TRBV5-1 | TGCGCCACCCCAGGGACAGCCGCGAACACCGGGGAGCTGTTTTTT | CATPGTAANTGELFF
. | TRBJ1-2 | . | TRBV6-5 | TGTGCCACCGTCCAGGGGCCTGGTGGCTACACCTTC | CATVQGPGGYTF
once | TRBJ1-5 | . | TRBV25-1 | TGTGCCAGCAGTACATCACAGGGCAATCAGCCCCAGCATTTT | CASSTSQGNQPQHF
. | TRBJ1-6 | TRBD1 | TRBV30 | TGTGCCTGGACAGGGGGTAATTCACCCCTCCACTTT | CAWTGGNSPLHF
few | TRBJ2-2 | . | TRBV30 | TGTGCCTGGGCCCGCTACACAGCCGGGGAGCTGTTTTTT | CAWARYTAGELFF
. | TRBJ1-1 | . | TRBV29-1 | TGCAGCGTCCTTAAATTTTCCGGGACTGAAGCTTTCTTT | CSVLKFSGTEAFF
. | TRBJ2-5 | . | TRBV5-6 | TGTGCCAGCAGCTTGTTTCTGGTAGCGAGAGAAAAAGAGACCCAGTACTTC | CASSLFLVAREKETQYF
. | TRBJ2-7 | . | TRBV12-3/TRBV12-4 | TGTGCCAGCACCGACCGAAGAGGGTACGAGCAGTACTTC | CASTDRRGYEQYF